The 27 T cell receptor beta chains below come from one sample, sequenced in a study of identical twins. Using its own MiXCR run on the 5' RACE reads, TCRdb lists one record per CDR3 protein. The data hold about 190,000 distinct CDR3 sequences, with about a sixth observed a single time. The data were also submitted as part of a second study, on T cells expressing NK-cell markers.

The sample was CD8+ T cells sorted from blood. These receptors came from a woman between 18 and 29 years old in good health.

This clonotype was seen ten or more times. J is TRBJ2-7 and V is TRBV12-3 or TRBV12-4; D remains unclear. The CDR3 consists of 10 residues. V was shortened by 8 bases and J by 3 bases, with 5 bases between the two germline ends. CDR3 sequence (DNA): TGTGCCAGCTCCGGCTACGAGCAGTACTTC. Translated, it gives CASSGYEQYF.

The chain joins TRBV25-1 to TRBJ2-5; no firm D call. Trimming took 6 bases from V and 5 from J, leaving 13 bases between them. Germline CDR1 is MGHDK and CDR2 is SYGVNS. This CDR3 is built from 13 residues. As DNA, the CDR3 is TGTGCCAGCAGGCGCCAGACTGCCGAGACCCAGTACTTC. This codes for CASRRQTAETQYF.

The CDR3 DNA reads TGTGCCAGCAGCTTATTCAAGCCCTACGAGCAGTACTTC. Its protein product is CASSLFKPYEQYF. The chain has TRBV11-2 and TRBJ2-7, with D unclear. Germline loops: CDR1 SGHAT, CDR2 FQNNGV. Trimming cost V 2 bases and J 2 bases, with 7 bases left between them. This CDR3 is 13 amino acids long.

This chain links TRBV7-9 with TRBJ2-7; perhaps TRBD2 as D (6 bases). With 7 bases removed from V and 6 bases from J, the gap between germline ends came to 22 bases. The CDR3 runs 15 residues. Per the germline V gene, CDR1 is SEHNR and CDR2 is FQNEAQ (reference sequence). The CDR3 bases are TGTGCCAGCACCGAGGGGCTAGGAGGGGTAGGCGAGCAGTACTTC. Protein sequence: CASTEGLGGVGEQYF.

Points on this clonotype: Since a much larger clone is just one base distant, this may be a read error. The V gene is TRBV6-5, the J gene TRBJ2-7, with 7 bases aligning to TRBD1. The V gene's germline CDR1 is MNHEY and CDR2 SVGAGI. The CDR3 contains 12 residues. Here the CDR3 DNA reads TGTGCCTGCAGCCTGGACAGGAGTGAGCAGTACTTC. Translated: CACSLDRSEQYF.

A few counts support this clonotype. This chain joins TRBV6-2 or TRBV6-3 and TRBJ2-3; TRBD2 is a possible D gene (6 bases). This CDR3 contains 14 residues. The germline CDR1 and CDR2 sequences are MNHEY and SVGEGT. The germline V and J ends were trimmed by 7 bases and 4 bases, with 15 bases remaining between them. CDR3 in DNA: TGTGCCAGCACCCGGACTATCTTCCCAGATACGCAGTATTTT. As protein: CASTRTIFPDTQYF.

This clonotype was recorded a few times. The rearrangement uses TRBV10-2 and TRBJ2-3, with a tentative D call TRBD2 (5 bases). V lost 7 bases, J lost 0 bases, and 8 bases lay in between. CDR1 and CDR2 from the germline V gene are WSHSY and SAAADI. This CDR3 spans 13 amino acids. The CDR3 spells CASNGGSTDTQYF. The CDR3 DNA follows: TGCGCCAGCAACGGCGGGAGCACAGATACGCAGTATTTT.

This clonotype was counted only a few times. This chain uses TRBV12-3 or TRBV12-4 with TRBJ1-3; perhaps TRBD1 as D (5 bases). This CDR3 has 13 amino acids. Trimming took off 6 bases at V and 4 bases at J, with 10 bases between the two ends. CDR3 sequence reads: CASSPGTGNTIYF. CDR3 nucleotide sequence: TGTGCCAGCAGCCCCGGGACGGGAAACACCATATATTTT.

This clonotype has more than one count but fewer than ten. CDR3 loop: CASSPIDRVTEAFF. The CDR3 DNA reads TGTGCCAGCTCACCAATCGACAGGGTTACTGAAGCTTTCTTT. The chain couples TRBV18 to TRBJ1-1, with 7 bases fitting TRBD1. V lost 2 bases and J lost 5; bases outside the gene matches: 5. CDR3 length: 14 amino acids. Germline V gene data show CDR1 as KGHSH and CDR2 as LQKENI.

This chain joins TRBV7-9 and TRBJ1-2; D not certain. V lost 3 bases to trimming and J lost 6 bases, with 8 bases between them. Germline V gives CDR1 SEHNR, CDR2 FQNEAQ (reference sequence). The CDR3 sequence is 12 residues long. The CDR3: CASSLDVDGYTF. The CDR3 nucleotides are TGTGCCAGCAGCTTGGATGTTGATGGCTACACCTTC.

The count of this clonotype is one. This chain uses TRBV6-5 with TRBJ2-7; D ambiguous. The CDR3 sequence is 11 residues long. The germline CDR1 and CDR2 sequences are MNHEY and SVGAGI. V lost 6 bases to trimming and J lost 7 bases, with 10 bases between them. The CDR3 DNA is TGTGCCAGCAGCCCCGGTGAGGAGCAGTACTTC. Amino acid sequence: CASSPGEEQYF.

This clonotype was observed at least ten times. The chain has TRBV12-3 or TRBV12-4 and TRBJ1-2; D is possibly TRBD1 (6 bases). The CDR3 is made up of 13 amino acids. Deletions cut 6 bases from V and 4 bases from J, with 12 bases between. The CDR3 loop is CASSQGILYGYTF. The CDR3 DNA reads as TGTGCCAGCAGCCAGGGGATCCTCTATGGCTACACCTTC.

V usage is TRBV4-1 and J usage is TRBJ2-1, with unresolved D. Germline-derived CDR1 and CDR2 are MGHRA and YSYEKL. The CDR3 covers 13 residues. V lost 2 bases, J lost 9 bases, and 11 bases lay in between. The CDR3 DNA is TGCGCCAGCAGCCAAAGCGTAGACGGTGAGCAGTTCTTC. It is translated as CASSQSVDGEQFF.

Ten or more counts support this clonotype. Without the conserved terminal phenylalanine or tryptophan, this CDR3 likely stems from a read error. The DNA is left out, because the CDR3 cannot be placed on it with certainty; the CDR3 is given as TCRdb lists it. The J gene is TRBJ2-1, the V gene TRBV29-1. The CDR3 spans 9 residues, counting both ends. Per germline, CDR1 SQVTM and CDR2 ANQGSEA. CDR3 sequence: CSVEGCFPS.

CDR3 DNA: TGTGCCAGCAGCGCCGGGCCCTCTGAAGCTTTCTTT. Amino acids: CASSAGPSEAFF. J is TRBJ1-1 and V is TRBV7-9; D ambiguous. Germline V CDR1 and CDR2: SEHNR, FQNEAQ (reference sequence). This CDR3 region has 12 residues. Trimming removed 5 bases from V and 6 bases from J, with 10 bases in between.

This clonotype was counted a few times. This chain connects TRBV7-2 to TRBJ1-1; D is unresolved. This CDR3 has 16 residues. Trimming pared 1 base from V and 4 bases from J, leaving 16 bases between. The V gene's germline CDR1 is SGHTA and CDR2 FQGNSA. The chain's CDR3 is CASSLVEGESGTEAFF. In nucleotides, the CDR3 is TGTGCCAGCAGCTTAGTGGAGGGAGAATCGGGCACTGAAGCTTTCTTT.

The CDR3: CASRAIGAGYGYTF. In DNA, the CDR3 is TGTGCCAGCAGGGCGATCGGGGCTGGCTATGGCTACACCTTC. The chain employs TRBV9 and TRBJ1-2; D may be TRBD1 (5 bases). This CDR3 comprises 14 residues. With 5 bases removed from V and 4 bases from J, the gap between germline ends came to 15 bases. CDR1 is SGDLS and CDR2 is YYNGEE in the germline V gene.

This clonotype was observed a handful of times. This chain uses TRBV27 with TRBJ2-5; no clear D gene. Trimming cost V 3 bases and J 0 bases, with 20 bases left between them. The CDR3 totals 18 residues. Germline-derived CDR1 and CDR2 are MNHEY and SMNVEV (reference sequence). The CDR3: CASSFGLVIQKHQETQYF. CDR3 nucleotide sequence: TGTGCCAGCAGTTTTGGGCTAGTGATCCAAAAGCACCAAGAGACCCAGTACTTC.

This clonotype came up a few times. This sequence joins TRBV7-2 and TRBJ1-2; no firm D call. V shed 5 bases and J shed 4 bases, with 17 bases lying between them. The CDR3 runs 15 residues. Germline CDR1 SGHTA, CDR2 FQGNSA. CDR3 loop: CASSPDPGISYGYTF. The CDR3 nucleotides read TGTGCCAGCAGCCCGGATCCGGGGATCTCCTATGGCTACACCTTC.

This clonotype was picked up one time. The rearrangement uses TRBV7-2 and TRBJ2-3; the match to TRBD1 covers 7 bases. In germline, CDR1 is SGHTA, CDR2 FQGNSA. Unmatched junction bases numbered 4, after V lost 4 bases and J lost 0 bases. The CDR3 loop spans 15 amino acids. The CDR3 DNA reads as TGTGCCAGCAGCTCATACAGGGGAAGCACAGATACGCAGTATTTT. Protein product: CASSSYRGSTDTQYF.

J is TRBJ2-1 and V is TRBV4-1, with 10 bases fitting TRBD1. Trimming took 4 bases from V and 5 from J; bases not matched to a gene: 11. CDR1 and CDR2 from the germline V gene are MGHRA and YSYEKL. The CDR3 spans 17 residues. The CDR3 DNA sequence: TGCGCCAGCAGCCTACGCTTTGGGGACAGGGGTAACAATGAGCAGTTCTTC. It encodes CASSLRFGDRGNNEQFF.

J is TRBJ1-4 and V is TRBV4-2; TRBD1 might be the D (5 bases). The CDR3 runs to 16 residues. With 0 bases removed from V and 8 bases from J, the gap between germline ends came to 16 bases. Per the germline V gene, CDR1 is LGHNA and CDR2 is YNFKEQ. The CDR3 sequence is CASSQESAGAGEKLFF. The CDR3 DNA is TGTGCCAGCAGCCAAGAATCGGCCGGGGCGGGGGAAAAACTGTTTTTT.

This chain's CDR3 is CASRAGHSGANVLTF. The CDR3 DNA reads as TGTGCCAGTAGGGCAGGACACTCTGGGGCCAACGTCCTGACTTTC. This rearrangement joins TRBV19 to TRBJ2-6, with TRBD1 as a possible D gene (5 bases). V lost 6 bases, J lost 0 bases, and 9 bases lay in between. The CDR3 contains 15 residues. CDR1 is LNHDA, CDR2 SQIVND, per germline (reference sequence).

V gene TRBV7-9 combines with J gene TRBJ2-3, with 10 bases fitting TRBD1. Germline assignment: CDR1 SEHNR and CDR2 FQNEAQ (reference sequence). Trimming cost V 5 bases and J 5 bases; bases outside gene matches: 7. This CDR3 is built from 15 residues. The CDR3 loop reads CASSDRDRGQDTQYF. The CDR3 region has the DNA TGTGCCAGCAGCGACCGGGACAGGGGACAAGATACGCAGTATTTT.

Only a few counts were recorded for this clonotype. The chain uses TRBV30 and TRBJ2-7; D is unclear. The length of the CDR3 is 14 residues. From germline, CDR1 is GTSNPN and CDR2 SVGIG (reference sequence). V was clipped by 2 bases and J by 2 bases, with 13 bases between them. CDR3 region: CAWSPDVSTYEQYF. CDR3 in DNA: TGTGCCTGGAGTCCGGACGTAAGTACCTACGAGCAGTACTTC.

The chain uses TRBV27 and TRBJ2-1, with D possibly being TRBD2 (5 bases). CDR3 length: 11 amino acids. Germline assignment: CDR1 MNHEY and CDR2 SMNVEV (reference sequence). V was shortened by 4 bases and J by 9 bases, with 7 bases between the two germline ends. As DNA, the CDR3 is TGTGCCAGCAGTTGGAGCGGTGAGCAGTTCTTC. This encodes CASSWSGEQFF.

This clonotype was counted a few times. The chain uses TRBV7-9 and TRBJ2-1, with 8 bases fitting TRBD2. CDR1 SEHNR and CDR2 FQNEAQ come from the germline V gene (reference sequence). The V and J ends lost 5 bases and 3 bases, in that order; junction bases with no gene match: 12. CDR3 length: 17 amino acids. The CDR3 region is CASSTPLGREFYNEQFF. As DNA, the CDR3 is TGTGCCAGCAGCACTCCCCTCGGGAGGGAATTCTACAATGAGCAGTTCTTC.